This T cell receptor beta chain was identified in a study of cytomegalovirus exposure and HLA in healthy donors. As concerns this clone: Antigen specificity is unknown.

Trimming removed 6 bases from V and 4 bases from J, with 10 bases in between. The CDR3 is 12 amino acids. The germline CDR1 and CDR2 sequences are KGHSH and LQKENI. Separation from the approximately 660-subject first cohort characterized the roughly 120-subject validation cohort, to which the donors belonged. Assay used: immunoSEQ multiplex PCR; TCRdb lists only in-frame clones, some missing. The sample lists fewer than 70,000 clones, approximately 92% seen once, with about 2.9% in the top ten. Study-level points and caveats: A few chains tied to CMV proved CMV antigen-specific in vitro.

The TCR sequence derives from a man aged 18 to 29 in good health and CMV-seronegative. Sequenced sample: PBMCs. The genes are TRBV18 and TRBJ2-7, with D uncertain. In nucleotides, the CDR3 is TGTGCCAGCTCGGGTGAGGCTTACGAGCAGTACTTC. Translating it yields CASSGEAYEQYF.